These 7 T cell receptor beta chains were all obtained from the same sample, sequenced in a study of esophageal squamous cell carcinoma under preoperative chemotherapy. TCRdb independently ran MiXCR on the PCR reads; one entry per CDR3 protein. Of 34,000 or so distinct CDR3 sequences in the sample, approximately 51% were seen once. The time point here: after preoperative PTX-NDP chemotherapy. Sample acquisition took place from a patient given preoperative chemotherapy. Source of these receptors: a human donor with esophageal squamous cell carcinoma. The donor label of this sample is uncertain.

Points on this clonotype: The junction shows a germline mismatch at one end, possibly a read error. The CDR3 nucleotides are TGTGCCAGCAGCTTAGTTGAGCCAGGGGGAGGAACAGAGACCCAGTACTTT. It yields the protein CASSLVEPGGGTETQYF. The V and J genes are TRBV7-6 and TRBJ2-3; maybe TRBD1 (7 bases). Germline CDR1 reads SGHVS; CDR2 reads FNYEAQ. This CDR3 contains 17 residues.

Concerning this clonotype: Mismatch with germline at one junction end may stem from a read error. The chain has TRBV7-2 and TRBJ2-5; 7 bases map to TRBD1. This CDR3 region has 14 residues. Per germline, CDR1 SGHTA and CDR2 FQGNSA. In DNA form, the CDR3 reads TGTGCCAGCAGCTTGACAGGGAACGCAGAGACCCAATATTTC. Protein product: CASSLTGNAETQYF.

The CDR3 DNA follows: TGTGCCAGCAGCTTAGTAAAATGCACCCAGTACTTC. This encodes CASSLVKCTQYF. This rearrangement joins TRBV7-8 to TRBJ2-4, with no clear D. Deletions cut 1 base from V and 13 bases from J, with 11 bases between. This CDR3 is 12 amino acids long. Per the germline V gene, CDR1 is SGHVS and CDR2 is FQNEAQ.

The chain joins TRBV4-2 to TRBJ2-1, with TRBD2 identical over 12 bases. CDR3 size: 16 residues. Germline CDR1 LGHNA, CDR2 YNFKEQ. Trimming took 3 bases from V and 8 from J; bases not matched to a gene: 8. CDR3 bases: TGTGCCAGCAGCCAGGTCACTAGCGGGGGGCCGGATGAGCAGTTCTTC. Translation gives CASSQVTSGGPDEQFF.

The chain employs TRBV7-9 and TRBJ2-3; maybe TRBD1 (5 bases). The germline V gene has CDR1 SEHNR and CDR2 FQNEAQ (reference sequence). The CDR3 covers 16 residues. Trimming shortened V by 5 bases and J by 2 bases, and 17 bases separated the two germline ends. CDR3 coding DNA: TGTGCCAGCAGCCCGGCGGACATTCCTGCCACAGATACGCAGTATTTT. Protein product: CASSPADIPATDTQYF.

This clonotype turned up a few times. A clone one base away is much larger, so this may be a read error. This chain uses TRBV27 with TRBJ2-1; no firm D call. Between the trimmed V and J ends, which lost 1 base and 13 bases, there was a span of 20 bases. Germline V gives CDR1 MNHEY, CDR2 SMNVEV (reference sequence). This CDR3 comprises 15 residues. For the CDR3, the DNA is TGTGCCAGCAGTTTATTCGGGCAGGCCAAAGAGACCCAGTTCTTC. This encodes CASSLFGQAKETQFF.

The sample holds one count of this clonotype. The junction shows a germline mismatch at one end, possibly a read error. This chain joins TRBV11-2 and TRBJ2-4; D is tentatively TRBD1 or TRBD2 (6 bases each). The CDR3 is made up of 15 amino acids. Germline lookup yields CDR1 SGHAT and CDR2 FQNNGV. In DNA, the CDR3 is TGTGCCAGCAGCCTGGTCGGGGGCAGAAAAAACATCCAGTACTTC. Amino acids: CASSLVGGRKNIQYF.